A single sample gave rise to the 22 T cell receptor beta chains below, sequenced in a study of OX40 agonist ivuxolimab in advanced cancers. The library was made by the immunoSEQ multiplex PCR assay. This immuneACCESS table, as held by TCRdb, lists in-frame sequences with V and J called but not all clones. Of the missing ones, under half trace to an unresolved V gene in checked studies; the others have no known cause. Counted in this sample were roughly 14,000 clones; around 65% of them appeared once. Around 8.4% of the sample lies in the top ten. The starting material was CD4+ or CD8+ T cells sorted from blood, obtained in a trial of the OX40 agonist ivuxolimab. The receptors derive from an adult with an advanced solid tumor such as melanoma, head and neck, liver or kidney cancer.

V gene TRBV14 combines with J gene TRBJ2-5, with D unresolved. The CDR3 extends over 15 amino acids. The germline V gene has CDR1 SGHDN and CDR2 FVKESK. Trimming stripped 1 base from V and 0 bases from J, with 9 bases between. CDR3: CASSQVRLNQETQYF. CDR3 nucleotide sequence: TGTGCCAGCAGCCAAGTGCGGCTGAACCAAGAGACCCAGTACTTC.

V and J are TRBV4-1 and TRBJ2-1; D is undetermined. Germline V gives CDR1 MGHRA, CDR2 YSYEKL. This CDR3 has 13 amino acids. Trimming removed 4 bases from V and 7 bases from J, with 11 bases in between. In DNA form, the CDR3 reads TGCGCCAGCAGCCGTGAACCGTTTAATGAGCAGTTCTTC. This gives the protein CASSREPFNEQFF.

In its sample, this clone was seen a few times. The rearrangement links TRBV5-1 to TRBJ2-1; D is unresolved. CDR1 is SGHRS and CDR2 is YFSETQ in the germline V gene. The CDR3 contains 15 residues. V gave up 2 bases and J gave up 5 bases, with 14 bases separating them. CDR3 amino acids: CASSFRTWSNNEQFF. The CDR3 region has the DNA TGCGCCAGCAGCTTCCGGACCTGGTCCAACAATGAGCAGTTCTTC.

The genes are TRBV6-5 and TRBJ2-2; TRBD2 agrees at 9 bases. The CDR3 contains 15 residues. The junction had 2 bases not matched to a gene; V was cut back by 2 bases and J by 4 bases. Germline assignment: CDR1 MNHEY and CDR2 SVGAGI. Here the CDR3 reads CASSYGGGATGELFF. CDR3 coding DNA: TGTGCCAGCAGTTACGGCGGGGGGGCCACCGGGGAGCTGTTTTTT.

V is TRBV4-1 and J is TRBJ2-7, with 9 bases aligning to TRBD2. The length of the CDR3 is 15 residues. V was clipped by 3 bases and J by 3 bases; unmatched bases: 6. The V gene's germline CDR1 is MGHRA and CDR2 YSYEKL. In DNA form, the CDR3 reads TGCGCCAGCAGCCACCGGACTAGCGAGATCTACGAGCAGTACTTC. Translating gives CASSHRTSEIYEQYF.

The chain employs TRBV2 and TRBJ2-7; TRBD1 agrees at 7 bases. CDR3 size: 13 residues. With 4 bases clipped from V and 2 bases from J, the junction kept 2 bases outside the gene matches. Germline values: CDR1 SNHLY, CDR2 FYNNEI. Here the CDR3 DNA reads TGTGCCAGCAGTGGGGACAGCCCCTACGAGCAGTACTTC. This encodes CASSGDSPYEQYF.

V is TRBV29-1 and J is TRBJ1-2; D gene uncertain. Germline V lookup: CDR1 SQVTM, CDR2 ANQGSEA. The CDR3 is 10 residues long. Trimming left V 7 bases short and J 5 bases short, with 8 bases between. The CDR3 sequence is CSALAYGYTF. In DNA, the CDR3 is TGCAGCGCGCTCGCTTATGGCTACACCTTC.

The chain employs TRBV27 and TRBJ1-2, with D possibly TRBD1 on 5 matching bases. Per germline, CDR1 MNHEY and CDR2 SMNVEV (reference sequence). V lost 10 bases and J lost 6, with 18 bases in between. The CDR3 covers 13 residues. Here the CDR3 DNA reads TGTGCCACCAGCGGGACTCTTTTCGATGGCTACACCTTC. Translation: CATSGTLFDGYTF.

The genes are TRBV4-3 and TRBJ1-1; D possibly corresponds to TRBD1 (5 bases). The CDR3 consists of 14 residues. Per germline, CDR1 LGHNA and CDR2 YSLEER. The V and J ends lost 0 bases and 8 bases respectively, with 13 bases between them. The CDR3 region is CASSQDGGMGEAFF. CDR3 nucleotide sequence: TGCGCCAGCAGCCAAGATGGGGGGATGGGCGAAGCTTTCTTT.

The V call is TRBV10-3, the J call TRBJ2-1; 8 bases match TRBD2. CDR1 and CDR2 (germline): ENHRY, SYGVKD. The junction had 5 bases not matched to a gene; V was cut back by 3 bases and J by 4 bases. This CDR3 comprises 15 residues. CDR3 region: CAISDVTSGYNEQFF. The CDR3 DNA is TGTGCCATCAGTGATGTCACTAGCGGTTACAATGAGCAGTTCTTC.

This clone was seen a few times. Other DNA variants within this sample encode the same CDR3. This sequence joins TRBV19 and TRBJ2-1, with D perhaps TRBD2 (6 bases). From germline, CDR1 is LNHDA and CDR2 SQIVND (reference sequence). Trimming removed 3 bases from V and 3 bases from J, with 6 bases in between. The CDR3 is 13 residues long. The DNA of the CDR3 is TGTGCCAGTAGTATCGGGGGCTACAATGAGCAGTTCTTC. Encoded protein: CASSIGGYNEQFF.

This chain joins TRBV11-2 and TRBJ1-2; the D is unclear. This CDR3 is built from 14 residues. The germline V gene has CDR1 SGHAT and CDR2 FQNNGV. V was shortened by 1 base and J by 8 bases, with 14 bases between the two germline ends. The CDR3 region has the DNA TGTGCCAGCAGCTTAGTAGGAGTGGGGTTAGGCTACACCTTC. Encoded protein: CASSLVGVGLGYTF.

The chain is built from TRBV6-6 and TRBJ2-7; D not resolved. The CDR3 covers 13 residues. Germline lookup yields CDR1 MNHNY and CDR2 SVGAGI (reference sequence). V gave up 0 bases and J gave up 4 bases, with 7 bases separating them. CDR3 sequence: CASSYSRIYEQYF. As DNA, the CDR3 is TGTGCCAGCAGTTACTCAAGGATTTACGAGCAGTACTTC.

This clone was observed a handful of times. V usage is TRBV27 and J usage is TRBJ2-7; D may be TRBD1 (5 bases). Per germline, CDR1 MNHEY and CDR2 SMNVEV (reference sequence). The V end lost 6 bases, the J end lost 0 bases, and 6 bases lay between the germline ends. This CDR3 spans 12 amino acids. The CDR3 DNA is TGTGCCAGCAGGGACAACTCCTACGAGCAGTACTTC. Translation: CASRDNSYEQYF.

This chain joins TRBV7-6 and TRBJ2-7; weak D call: TRBD1 (6 bases). The ends were cut back, 3 bases at V and 2 bases at J, with 11 bases in the middle. The germline gives CDR1 SGHVS, CDR2 FNYEAQ. This CDR3 spans 14 amino acids. The CDR3: CASSFGTNPYEQYF. DNA for the CDR3: TGTGCCAGCAGCTTTGGGACAAACCCCTACGAGCAGTACTTC.

This clone was seen only once. The chain carries TRBV9 and TRBJ1-3; D not resolved. This CDR3 contains 14 residues. Trimming left V 2 bases short and J 4 bases short, with 10 bases between. Per germline, CDR1 SGDLS and CDR2 YYNGEE. DNA of the CDR3: TGTGCCAGCAGCGTGGCGGGAGGCGGAAACACCATATATTTT. It codes for CASSVAGGGNTIYF.

This chain uses TRBV6-6 with TRBJ1-1; a weak D match, TRBD1 (6 bases). The CDR3 covers 12 residues. Germline values: CDR1 MNHNY, CDR2 SVGAGI (reference sequence). V was trimmed by 11 bases and J by 0 bases, leaving 10 bases between them. This CDR3 is CAGGNVNTEAFF. CDR3 DNA: TGTGCCGGGGGCAATGTGAACACTGAAGCTTTCTTT.

The rearrangement joins TRBV7-2 to TRBJ2-7, with 10 nucleotides matching TRBD2. The CDR3 is made up of 16 amino acids. V lost 5 bases to trimming and J lost 7 bases; unmatched junction nucleotides: 14. Germline CDR1 reads SGHTA; CDR2 reads FQGNSA. CDR3 loop: CASSTRGAGGPKEQYF. For the CDR3, the DNA is TGTGCCAGCAGCACGAGGGGAGCGGGGGGGCCGAAGGAGCAGTACTTC.

The CDR3 bases are TGTGCCAGCAGCGTAGGCCCGACCCAAGCAGATACGCAGTATTTT. Translation gives CASSVGPTQADTQYF. The J gene is TRBJ2-3, the V gene TRBV9; D unclear. The V and J ends lost 0 bases and 4 bases respectively, with 12 bases between them. CDR1 and CDR2 from the germline V gene are SGDLS and YYNGEE. The length of the CDR3 is 15 residues.

This chain links TRBV7-9 with TRBJ2-7; the D gene is possibly TRBD1 (6 bases). The CDR3 consists of 13 residues. V lost 4 bases, J lost 3 bases, and 10 bases lay in between. Germline CDR1 is SEHNR and CDR2 is FQNEAQ (reference sequence). The CDR3 DNA follows: TGTGCCAGCAGCTCTCCGGGACACTACGAGCAGTACTTC. This sequence encodes CASSSPGHYEQYF.

By share, this clone ranks as large. The chain recombines TRBV28 with TRBJ2-7, with D maybe TRBD1 (6 bases). The CDR3 spans 15 residues. From germline, CDR1 is MDHEN and CDR2 SYDVKM. V was clipped by 5 bases and J by 0 bases, with 14 bases between them. The CDR3 DNA is TGTGCCAGCAGTGCACTCACAGGGAGCTCCTACGAGCAGTACTTC. Translated, it gives CASSALTGSSYEQYF.

V gene TRBV6-5 combines with J gene TRBJ2-1; tentative D call: TRBD1 (5 bases). The germline gives CDR1 MNHEY, CDR2 SVGAGI. With 2 bases removed from V and 8 bases from J, the gap between germline ends came to 16 bases. This CDR3 contains 15 residues. DNA of the CDR3: TGTGCCAGCAGTTACCCACGCGGCTGGGGCGATGAGCAGTTCTTC. The encoded protein is CASSYPRGWGDEQFF.